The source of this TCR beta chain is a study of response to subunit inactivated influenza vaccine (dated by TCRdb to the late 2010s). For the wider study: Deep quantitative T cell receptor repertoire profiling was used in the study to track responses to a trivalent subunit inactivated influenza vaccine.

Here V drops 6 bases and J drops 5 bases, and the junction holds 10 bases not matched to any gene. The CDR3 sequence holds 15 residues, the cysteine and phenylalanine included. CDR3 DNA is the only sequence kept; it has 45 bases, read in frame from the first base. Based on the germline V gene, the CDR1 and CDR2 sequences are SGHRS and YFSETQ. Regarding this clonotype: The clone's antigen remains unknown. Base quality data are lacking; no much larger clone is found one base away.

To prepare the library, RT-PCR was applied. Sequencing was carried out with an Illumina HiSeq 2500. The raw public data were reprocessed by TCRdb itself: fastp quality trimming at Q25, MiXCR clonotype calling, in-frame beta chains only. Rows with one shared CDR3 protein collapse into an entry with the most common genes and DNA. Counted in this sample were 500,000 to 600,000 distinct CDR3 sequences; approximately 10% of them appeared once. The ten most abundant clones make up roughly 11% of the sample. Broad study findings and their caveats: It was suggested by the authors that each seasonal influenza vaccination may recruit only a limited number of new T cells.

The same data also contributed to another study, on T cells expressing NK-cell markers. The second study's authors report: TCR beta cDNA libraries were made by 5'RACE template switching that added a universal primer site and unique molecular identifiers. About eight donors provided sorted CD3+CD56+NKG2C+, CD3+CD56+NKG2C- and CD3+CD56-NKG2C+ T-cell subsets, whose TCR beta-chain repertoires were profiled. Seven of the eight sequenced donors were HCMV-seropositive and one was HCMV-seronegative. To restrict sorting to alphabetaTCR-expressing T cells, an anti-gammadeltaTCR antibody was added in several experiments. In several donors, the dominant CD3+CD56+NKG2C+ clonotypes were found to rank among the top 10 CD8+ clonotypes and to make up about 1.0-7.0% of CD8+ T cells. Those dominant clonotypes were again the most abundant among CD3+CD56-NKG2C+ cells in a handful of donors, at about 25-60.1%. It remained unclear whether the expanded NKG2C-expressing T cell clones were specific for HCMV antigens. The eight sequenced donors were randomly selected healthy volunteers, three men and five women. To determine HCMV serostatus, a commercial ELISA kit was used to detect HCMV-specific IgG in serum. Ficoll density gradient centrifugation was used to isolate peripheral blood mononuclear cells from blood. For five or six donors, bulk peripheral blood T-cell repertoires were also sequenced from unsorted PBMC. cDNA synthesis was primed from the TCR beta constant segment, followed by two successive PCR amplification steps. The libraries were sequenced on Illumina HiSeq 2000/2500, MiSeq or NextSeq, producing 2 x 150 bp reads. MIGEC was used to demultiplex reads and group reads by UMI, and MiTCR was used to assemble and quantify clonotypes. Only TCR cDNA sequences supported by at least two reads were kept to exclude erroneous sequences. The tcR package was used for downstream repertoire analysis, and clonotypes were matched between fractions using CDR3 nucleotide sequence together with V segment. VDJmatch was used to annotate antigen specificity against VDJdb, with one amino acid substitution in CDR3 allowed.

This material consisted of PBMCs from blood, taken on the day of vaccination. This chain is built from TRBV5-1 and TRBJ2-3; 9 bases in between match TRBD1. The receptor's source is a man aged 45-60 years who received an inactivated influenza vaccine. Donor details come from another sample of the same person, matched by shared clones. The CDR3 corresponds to CASTSTGGEGDTQYF. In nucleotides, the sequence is TGCGCCAGCACTTCCACAGGGGGCGAAGGAGATACGCAGTATTTT.